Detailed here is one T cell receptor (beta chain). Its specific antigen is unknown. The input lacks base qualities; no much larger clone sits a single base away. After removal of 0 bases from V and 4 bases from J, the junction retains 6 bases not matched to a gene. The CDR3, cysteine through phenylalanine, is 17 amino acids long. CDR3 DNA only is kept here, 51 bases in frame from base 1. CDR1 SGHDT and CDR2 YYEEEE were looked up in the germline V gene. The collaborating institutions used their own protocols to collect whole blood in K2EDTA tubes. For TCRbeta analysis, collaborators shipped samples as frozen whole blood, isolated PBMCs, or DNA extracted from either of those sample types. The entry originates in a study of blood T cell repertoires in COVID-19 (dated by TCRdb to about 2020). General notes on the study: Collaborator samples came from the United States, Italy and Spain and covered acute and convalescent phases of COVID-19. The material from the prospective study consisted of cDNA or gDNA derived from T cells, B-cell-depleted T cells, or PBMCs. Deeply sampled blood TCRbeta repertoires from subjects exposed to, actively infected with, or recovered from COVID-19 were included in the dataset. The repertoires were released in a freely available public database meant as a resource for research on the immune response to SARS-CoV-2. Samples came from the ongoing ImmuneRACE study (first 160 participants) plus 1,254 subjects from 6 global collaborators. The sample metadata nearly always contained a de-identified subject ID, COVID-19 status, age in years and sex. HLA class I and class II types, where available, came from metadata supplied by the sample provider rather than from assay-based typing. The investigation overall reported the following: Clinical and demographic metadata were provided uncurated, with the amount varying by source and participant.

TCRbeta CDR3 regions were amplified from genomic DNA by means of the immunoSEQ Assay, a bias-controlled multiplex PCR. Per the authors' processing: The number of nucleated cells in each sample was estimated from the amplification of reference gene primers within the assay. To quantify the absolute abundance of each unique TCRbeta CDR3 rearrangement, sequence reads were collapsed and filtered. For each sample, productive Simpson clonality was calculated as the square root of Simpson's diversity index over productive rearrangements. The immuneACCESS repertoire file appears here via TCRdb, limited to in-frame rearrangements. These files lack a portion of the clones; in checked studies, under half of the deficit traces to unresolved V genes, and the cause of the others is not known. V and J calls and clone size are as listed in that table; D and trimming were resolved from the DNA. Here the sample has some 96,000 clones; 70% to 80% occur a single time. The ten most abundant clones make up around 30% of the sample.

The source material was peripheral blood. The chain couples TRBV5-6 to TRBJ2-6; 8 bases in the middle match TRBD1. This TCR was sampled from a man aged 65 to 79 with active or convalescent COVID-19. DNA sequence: TGTGCCAGCAGCTTGGTGGACAGGGCTAGAGGGGCCAACGTCCTGACTTTC. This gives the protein CASSLVDRARGANVLTF.